This TCR beta chain was profiled in a study of shared clonotypes between healthy human individuals. The CDR3 spans 10 residues. Germline V gene sequence: CDR1 SQVTM, CDR2 ANQGSEA. V was shortened by 6 bases and J by 10 bases, with 10 bases between the two germline ends. The table came from immunoSEQ multiplex PCR; TCRdb's copy has only in-frame clones and leaves some out. The profile covers more than 500,000 clones, with approximately 95% appearing a single time and approximately 0.11% taken by the ten largest. CD45RO negativity and positive selection for CCR7 defined naive CD8 cells, a population that excluded terminally differentiated effector memory CD45RA+ cells.

The clonotype comes from a woman under 40 in good health. The material sequenced was naive CD8+ T cells sorted from blood. The genes are TRBV29-1 and TRBJ2-1; D not certain. The CDR3 sequence: CSVESSEQFF. DNA for the CDR3: TGCAGCGTAGAATCATCCGAGCAGTTCTTC.